One and the same sample provided the 14 T cell receptor beta chains below, sequenced in a study of T cell responses to AZD1222 COVID-19 vaccine. This table comes from immunoSEQ multiplex PCR, and its TCRdb copy is limited to in-frame clones, with some not included. The sample yields 100,000 to 150,000 clones, 90% seen once. The sequences come from peripheral blood, collected on day 0 of AZD1222 vaccination. The receptors stem from an adult in good health.

The chain is built from TRBV7-9 and TRBJ1-1; D gene unclear. Germline assignment: CDR1 SEHNR and CDR2 FQNEAQ (reference sequence). V dropped 6 bases and J dropped 0 bases, with 11 bases sitting between them. The CDR3 has 14 residues. CDR3 residues: CASRRRGMNTEAFF. CDR3 nucleotide sequence: TGTGCCAGCAGGAGAAGAGGAATGAACACTGAAGCTTTCTTT.

The chain employs TRBV30 and TRBJ1-2, with a tentative D call TRBD1 (5 bases). The CDR3 consists of 16 residues. V shed 2 bases and J shed 2 bases, with 18 bases lying between them. The germline V gene has CDR1 GTSNPN and CDR2 SVGIG (reference sequence). CDR3 loop: CAWSLTRGPGNYGYTF. In nucleotides, the CDR3 is TGTGCCTGGAGTCTCACCCGCGGGCCAGGGAACTATGGCTACACCTTC.

This chain uses TRBV27 with TRBJ1-1; D is ambiguous. The V gene lost 3 bases and the J gene lost 2 bases, with 10 bases spanning the gap. Germline lookup yields CDR1 MNHEY and CDR2 SMNVEV (reference sequence). The length of the CDR3 is 14 residues. CDR3 residues: CASSLWGGNTEAFF. The CDR3 DNA reads TGTGCCAGCAGTTTGTGGGGAGGTAACACTGAAGCTTTCTTT.

This clone came up a few times. This rearrangement joins TRBV5-6 to TRBJ1-1; the D is unclear. This CDR3 contains 15 residues. V shed 6 bases and J shed 3 bases, with 18 bases lying between them. Per the germline V gene, CDR1 is SGHDT and CDR2 is YYEEEE. CDR3 coding DNA: TGTGCCAGCAACTCCCTGCGGGAAAGGGACACTGAAGCTTTCTTT. Protein product: CASNSLRERDTEAFF.

CDR3: CASSLFWQSSYNEQFF. CDR3 nucleotides: TGTGCCAGCAGCTTATTTTGGCAGAGCTCCTACAATGAGCAGTTCTTC. This rearrangement joins TRBV7-9 to TRBJ2-1; no clear D gene. Deletions cut 2 bases from V and 0 bases from J, with 11 bases between. This CDR3 is built from 16 residues. CDR1 and CDR2 (germline): SEHNR, FQNEAQ (reference sequence).

The chain employs TRBV2 and TRBJ2-1; D possibly matches TRBD1 or TRBD2 (6 bases each). Germline lookup yields CDR1 SNHLY and CDR2 FYNNEI. The germline V and J ends were trimmed by 11 bases and 9 bases, with 11 bases remaining between them. The CDR3 covers 10 residues. The CDR3 region is CAQEGGEQFF. The CDR3 DNA reads as TGTGCCCAAGAGGGGGGTGAGCAGTTCTTC.

This clone was detected once. One junction end disagrees with the germline gene, perhaps due to a read error. Other DNA sequences in the sample encode the same CDR3. V is TRBV7-9 and J is TRBJ2-7, with TRBD1 matching 9 bases. The CDR3 sequence is 12 residues long. Per the germline V gene, CDR1 is SEHNR and CDR2 is FQNEAQ (reference sequence). CDR3 protein: CATTGGDYEQYF. The CDR3 DNA is TGTGCCACGACAGGGGGAGACTACGAGCAGTACTTT.

The chain employs TRBV6-1 and TRBJ1-5, with D hard to call. CDR3 length: 13 residues. Germline CDR1 reads MNHNS; CDR2 reads SASEGT. The germline V and J ends were trimmed by 3 bases and 4 bases, with 7 bases remaining between them. The CDR3 here is CASSETVNQPQHF. DNA of the CDR3: TGTGCCAGCAGTGAGACGGTTAATCAGCCCCAGCATTTT.

The V and J genes are TRBV9 and TRBJ1-1; D not resolved. The CDR3 covers 15 residues. Per the germline V gene, CDR1 is SGDLS and CDR2 is YYNGEE. V was cut by 4 bases and J by 1 base, with 14 bases left in between. This chain's CDR3 is CASSSDGSSNTEAFF. CDR3 nucleotide sequence: TGTGCCAGCAGCAGCGACGGAAGCTCGAACACTGAAGCTTTCTTT.

The chain employs TRBV6-5 and TRBJ1-1; D call uncertain. V dropped 2 bases and J dropped 6 bases, with 16 bases sitting between them. CDR1 and CDR2 from the germline V gene are MNHEY and SVGAGI. The CDR3 is 15 residues long. This CDR3 reads CASSYTPIVVSEAFF. As DNA, the CDR3 is TGTGCCAGCAGTTACACCCCGATTGTGGTCTCTGAAGCTTTCTTT.

The gene calls are TRBV3-1 (or the pseudogene TRBV3-2) and TRBJ2-7; the D gene is possibly TRBD2 (6 bases). Per germline, CDR1 LGHDT and CDR2 YNNKEL (reference sequence). V gave up 0 bases and J gave up 3 bases, with 9 bases separating them. The CDR3 covers 14 residues. CDR3 region: CASSQDRRVYEQYF. In DNA, the CDR3 is TGTGCCAGCAGCCAAGATAGGAGGGTCTACGAGCAGTACTTC.

The V and J genes are TRBV14 and TRBJ2-1, with D perhaps matching TRBD1 (6 bases). The CDR3 length is 14 residues. CDR1 SGHDN and CDR2 FVKESK come from the germline V gene. V was pared by 1 base and J by 9 bases, with 13 bases between. The CDR3 loop is CASSQGAGGGEQFF. The CDR3 nucleotides read TGTGCCAGCAGCCAAGGGGCTGGGGGCGGTGAGCAGTTCTTC.

The chain couples TRBV30 to TRBJ1-5; no clear D gene. The CDR3 totals 13 residues. The germline V gene has CDR1 GTSNPN and CDR2 SVGIG (reference sequence). Trimming shortened V by 1 base and J by 0 bases, and 4 bases separated the two germline ends. The CDR3 is CAWSEYSNQPQHF. For the CDR3, the DNA is TGTGCCTGGAGTGAGTATAGCAATCAGCCCCAGCATTTT.

The chain joins TRBV4-3 to TRBJ1-2; 7 bases agree with TRBD1. This CDR3 spans 14 amino acids. Germline V gives CDR1 LGHNA, CDR2 YSLEER. V lost 0 bases and J lost 8; bases outside the gene matches: 6. The DNA of the CDR3 is TGCGCCAGCAGCCAAGATGACAGGGAGGGGGGCTACACCTTC. Translation: CASSQDDREGGYTF.